One sample yielded the 24 T cell receptor beta chains listed below, sequenced in a study of early T cells in non-severe SARS-CoV-2 infection. One entry per CDR3 protein, called by TCRdb with MiXCR from the 5' RACE reads. The sample carries 65,000 to 80,000 distinct CDR3 sequences, roughly an eighth recorded once. Sequenced sample: whole blood. The receptors come from an adult who was a healthcare worker with PCR-confirmed SARS-CoV-2 infection or an uninfected control (not recorded which).

This clonotype was seen more than once but under ten times. The chain has TRBV9 and TRBJ2-1; D may be TRBD2 (6 bases). This CDR3 comprises 12 residues. Trimming took off 3 bases at V and 6 bases at J, with 7 bases between the two ends. Per germline, CDR1 SGDLS and CDR2 YYNGEE. The DNA of the CDR3 is TGTGCCAGCAGCGCCGGGGGCAATGAGCAGTTCTTC. Protein sequence: CASSAGGNEQFF. Using reference TRBV9 and TRBJ2-1 for the parts outside the CDR3, the full variable domain is DSGVTQTPKHLITATGQRVTLRCSPRSGDLSVYWYQQSLDQGLQFLIQYYNGEERAKGNILERFSAQQFPDLHSELNLSSLELGDSALYFCASSAGGNEQFFGPGTRLTVL.

A single count supports this clonotype. The chain employs TRBV5-1 and TRBJ2-3; 14 nucleotides align to TRBD2. Germline values: CDR1 SGHRS, CDR2 YFSETQ. This CDR3 comprises 17 residues. J gave up 3 bases and V 0 bases, and 3 bases lay outside the gene matches. CDR3 loop: CASSLAGTSGSTDTQYF. CDR3 bases: TGCGCCAGCAGCTTGGCAGGGACTAGCGGGAGTACAGATACGCAGTATTTT.

This chain connects TRBV5-1 to TRBJ2-2; D is uncertain. Trimming took 9 bases from V and 0 from J, leaving 9 bases between them. The CDR3 extends over 13 amino acids. Germline V gene sequence: CDR1 SGHRS, CDR2 YFSETQ. The CDR3 bases are TGCGCCAACAGAAGAACGAACACCGGGGAGCTGTTTTTT. The encoded protein is CANRRTNTGELFF.

The genes are TRBV12-3 or TRBV12-4 and TRBJ1-1; unclear D gene. The length of the CDR3 is 15 residues. V was pared by 2 bases and J by 1 base, with 11 bases between. The CDR3: CASSLYVSENTEAFF. The CDR3 region has the DNA TGTGCCAGCAGTTTATACGTCAGCGAGAACACTGAAGCTTTCTTT.

At least ten counts were recorded for this clonotype. V gene TRBV18 combines with J gene TRBJ1-1, with TRBD1 matching over 7 bases. CDR3 size: 16 residues. Per the germline V gene, CDR1 is KGHSH and CDR2 is LQKENI. Trimming at V came to 2 bases and at J to 3 bases, leaving 9 bases not matched to a gene. The chain's CDR3 is CASSPRTGGPDTEAFF. CDR3 nucleotides: TGTGCCAGCTCACCAAGGACAGGAGGGCCGGACACTGAAGCTTTCTTT. Supplemented by reference TRBV18 and TRBJ1-1, the full variable domain reads NAGVMQNPRHLVRRRGQEARLRCSPMKGHSHVYWYRQLPEEGLKFMVYLQKENIIDESGMPKERFSAEFPKEGPSILRIQQVVRGDSAAYFCASSPRTGGPDTEAFFGQGTRLTVV.

The CDR3 region is CASSLDQRGAGDTQYF. CDR3 DNA sequence: TGTGCCAGCAGCTTAGACCAGCGGGGGGCCGGAGATACGCAGTATTTT. The J gene is TRBJ2-3, the V gene TRBV13, with 9 nucleotides matching TRBD2. The CDR3 loop spans 16 amino acids. The J segment lost 5 bases and the V segment lost 1 base, leaving 7 bases of the junction unmatched. The germline V gene encodes CDR1 PRHDT and CDR2 FYEKMQ (reference sequence).

This clonotype was seen ten or more times. This CDR3 reads CASSYYNTGTEQFF. As DNA, the CDR3 is TGTGCCAGCAGTTACTACAATACCGGGACAGAGCAGTTCTTC. This chain connects TRBV6-5 to TRBJ2-1, with D perhaps matching TRBD1 (6 bases). Germline V lookup: CDR1 MNHEY, CDR2 SVGAGI. The V gene lost 1 base and the J gene lost 10 bases, with 14 bases spanning the gap. This CDR3 is built from 14 residues.

In this sample, this clonotype turned up many times. V and J are TRBV28 and TRBJ2-7; D is unclear. Germline-derived CDR1 and CDR2 are MDHEN and SYDVKM. V was cut by 3 bases and J by 6 bases, with 9 bases left in between. This CDR3 has 12 residues. CDR3 DNA sequence: TGTGCCAGCAGTTTTGGCGCCGGCGAGCAGTACTTC. It encodes CASSFGAGEQYF.

This clonotype was found a few times. This chain uses TRBV28 with TRBJ1-1; D not resolved. Per germline, CDR1 MDHEN and CDR2 SYDVKM. Trimming pared 7 bases from V and 1 base from J, leaving 13 bases between. CDR3 length: 14 residues. The CDR3 sequence: CASTEYSSNTEAFF. CDR3 bases: TGTGCCAGCACCGAGTACAGTTCGAACACTGAAGCTTTCTTT. Complete variable domain (other parts from reference TRBV28 and TRBJ1-1): DVKVTQSSRYLVKRTGEKVFLECVQDMDHENMFWYRQDPGLGLRLIYFSYDVKMKEKGDIPEGYSVSREKKERFSLILESASTNQTSMYLCASTEYSSNTEAFFGQGTRLTVV.

This clonotype was observed a few times. V usage is TRBV29-1 and J usage is TRBJ1-3, with D maybe TRBD1 (5 bases). Germline V lookup: CDR1 SQVTM, CDR2 ANQGSEA. This CDR3 has 13 amino acids. The V end lost 7 bases, the J end lost 3 bases, and 13 bases lay between the germline ends. CDR3 protein: CSGSQGGGNTIYF. The CDR3 region has the DNA TGCAGCGGATCTCAGGGAGGTGGAAACACCATATATTTT.

This chain uses TRBV12-5 with TRBJ1-3; possible D gene TRBD1, 5 bases. This CDR3 spans 16 amino acids. With 2 bases removed from V and 1 base from J, the gap between germline ends came to 12 bases. Germline CDR1 reads LGHNT; CDR2 reads FRNRAP. The CDR3 loop is CASGLSRVTSGNTIYF. CDR3 nucleotides: TGTGCTAGTGGTTTGTCCAGGGTAACTTCTGGAAACACCATATATTTT.

This rearrangement joins TRBV3-1 to TRBJ2-7, with 7 bases fitting TRBD2. The junction had 7 bases not matched to a gene; V was cut back by 4 bases and J by 4 bases. In germline, CDR1 is LGHDT, CDR2 YNNKEL (reference sequence). The CDR3 runs to 14 residues. In DNA, the CDR3 is TGTGCCAGCAGCCGCGGCCGGCGGGAGTACGAGCAGTACTTC. Encoded protein: CASSRGRREYEQYF.

The chain couples TRBV7-2 to TRBJ2-5, with 9 bases that match TRBD2. V lost 4 bases, J lost 6 bases, and 6 bases stayed unmatched. Germline CDR1 SGHTA, CDR2 FQGNSA. This CDR3 comprises 14 residues. In nucleotides, the CDR3 is TGTGCCAGCAGCTGGGCGGCGGGGGGGCAGACCCAGTACTTC. Translation: CASSWAAGGQTQYF.

V usage is TRBV18 and J usage is TRBJ1-1; tentative D call: TRBD1 (6 bases). The CDR3 sequence is 15 residues long. In germline, CDR1 is KGHSH, CDR2 LQKENI. Trimming took off 1 base at V and 4 bases at J, with 13 bases between the two ends. The DNA for the CDR3 is TGTGCCAGCTCACCACTCTCCCGGGGGGCCACTGAAGCTTTCTTT. Translation: CASSPLSRGATEAFF.

This chain links TRBV29-1 with TRBJ2-2, with TRBD1 matching over 7 bases. The germline V gene has CDR1 SQVTM and CDR2 ANQGSEA. V dropped 4 bases and J dropped 1; count of bases not matched to a gene: 3. The CDR3 sequence is 14 residues long. The CDR3 DNA reads as TGCAGCGTTGTGAGGACAGGGAACACCGGGGAGCTGTTTTTT. Protein: CSVVRTGNTGELFF.

This clonotype was detected only a few times. The gene calls are TRBV10-3 and TRBJ1-1, with D perhaps matching TRBD1 (6 bases). The V gene lost 6 bases and the J gene lost 7 bases, with 12 bases spanning the gap. This CDR3 region has 12 residues. Germline CDR1 is ENHRY and CDR2 is SYGVKD. CDR3 DNA sequence: TGTGCCATCAGCCCCAGGGGAGATGAAGCTTTCTTT. This gives the protein CAISPRGDEAFF.

This clonotype has only a few counts. The CDR3 is CASRRTGTSGGEQYF. The CDR3, as DNA: TGTGCCAGCAGACGAACCGGGACTAGCGGGGGGGAGCAGTACTTC. V gene TRBV7-2 combines with J gene TRBJ2-7, with TRBD2 identical over 15 bases. Germline loops: CDR1 SGHTA, CDR2 FQGNSA. With 6 bases clipped from V and 7 bases from J, the junction kept 7 bases outside the gene matches. The length of the CDR3 is 15 residues.

The chain is built from TRBV27 and TRBJ2-7, with 9 bases fitting TRBD2. This CDR3 is 13 amino acids long. The germline CDR1 and CDR2 sequences are MNHEY and SMNVEV (reference sequence). Trimming removed 6 bases from V and 3 bases from J; junction bases left unmatched: 3. This CDR3 is CASRGAGGYEQYF. The CDR3, as DNA: TGTGCCAGCAGGGGAGCGGGGGGCTACGAGCAGTACTTC.

In its sample, this clonotype was seen many times. The chain combines TRBV7-2 with TRBJ2-1, with D tentatively TRBD1 or TRBD2 (5 bases each). Germline values: CDR1 SGHTA, CDR2 FQGNSA. V shed 4 bases and J shed 15 bases, with 25 bases lying between them. CDR3 size: 15 residues. CDR3 coding DNA: TGTGCCAGCAGCTCGGGACCCCCTGGGGTCAATGATGTGTTCTTC. Amino acids: CASSSGPPGVNDVFF.

V gene TRBV2 combines with J gene TRBJ2-3; TRBD2 matches 7 bases. The germline V gene encodes CDR1 SNHLY and CDR2 FYNNEI. The J segment lost 2 bases and the V segment lost 9 bases, leaving 14 bases of the junction unmatched. CDR3 length: 16 residues. The CDR3: CARYIPSGSHTDTQYF. Written as DNA, the CDR3 is TGTGCCAGATACATCCCTAGCGGATCTCACACAGATACGCAGTATTTT.

The gene calls are TRBV27 and TRBJ2-7; D ambiguous. The CDR3 extends over 15 amino acids. The V end was cut by 6 bases, the J end by 3 bases, with 18 bases between. From germline, CDR1 is MNHEY and CDR2 SMNVEV (reference sequence). The CDR3 DNA is TGTGCCAGCAGCACCGGACGCTCGGGCCTCTACGAGCAGTACTTC. This encodes CASSTGRSGLYEQYF.

This clonotype was observed a handful of times. V and J are TRBV5-1 and TRBJ2-1; 10 bases are a match to TRBD2. Germline V lookup: CDR1 SGHRS, CDR2 YFSETQ. The CDR3 covers 15 residues. After removal of 2 bases from V and 7 bases from J, the junction contained 6 bases not matched to a gene. The CDR3 spells CASSFTSGAWNEQFF. The CDR3 coding sequence is TGCGCCAGCAGCTTTACTAGCGGGGCTTGGAATGAGCAGTTCTTC.

The table lists this clonotype with many counts. V gene TRBV4-1 combines with J gene TRBJ1-4; no clear D. Germline CDR1 MGHRA, CDR2 YSYEKL. V lost 0 bases and J lost 5, with 10 bases in between. This CDR3 contains 15 residues. CDR3 protein: CASSQERWTNEKLFF. CDR3 DNA: TGCGCCAGCAGCCAAGAACGCTGGACCAATGAAAAACTGTTTTTT.

In this sample, this clonotype turned up many times. This rearrangement joins TRBV7-8 to TRBJ1-5, with D hard to call. The CDR3 totals 14 residues. V was cut by 3 bases and J by 7 bases, with 13 bases left in between. CDR1 SGHVS and CDR2 FQNEAQ come from the germline V gene. The CDR3 loop reads CASSFERKNQPQHF. In DNA, the CDR3 is TGTGCCAGCAGCTTTGAACGGAAGAACCAGCCCCAGCATTTT.